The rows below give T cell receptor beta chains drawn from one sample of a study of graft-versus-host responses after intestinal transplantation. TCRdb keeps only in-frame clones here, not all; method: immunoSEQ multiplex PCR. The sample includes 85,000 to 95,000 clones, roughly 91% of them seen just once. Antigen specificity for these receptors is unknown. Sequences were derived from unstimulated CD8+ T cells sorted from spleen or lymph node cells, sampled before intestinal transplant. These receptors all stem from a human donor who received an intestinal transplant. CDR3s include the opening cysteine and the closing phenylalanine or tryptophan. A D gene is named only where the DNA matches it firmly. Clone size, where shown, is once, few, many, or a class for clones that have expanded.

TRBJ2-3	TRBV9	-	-	TGTGCCAGCAGCGTAGTCGGCGGGGGCACAGATACGCAGTATTTT	CASSVVGGGTDTQYF
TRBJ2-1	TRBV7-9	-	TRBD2	TGTGCCAGCAGATCACTAGCGGAGTCCTACAATGAGCAGTTCTTC	CASRSLAESYNEQFF
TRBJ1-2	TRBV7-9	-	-	TGTGCCAGCAGCCCCCCCCCTGCGGGGGCGCGGGATGGCTACACCTTC	CASSPPPAGARDGYTF
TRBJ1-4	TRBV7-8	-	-	TGTGCCAGCAGCTACTCTTGGGACAACCCCCTTGAAAAACTGTTTTTT	CASSYSWDNPLEKLFF
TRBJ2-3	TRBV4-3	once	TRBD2	TGCGCCAGCAGCCAAGATTCGGGGGGTACAGATACGCAGTATTTT	CASSQDSGGTDTQYF
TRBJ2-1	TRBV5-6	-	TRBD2	TGTGCCAGCAGCTCCTCTTCGGTTTTTAAGAGCGGGGGCTACAATGAGCAGTTCTTC	CASSSSSVFKSGGYNEQFF
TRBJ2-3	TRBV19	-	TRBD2	TGTGCCAGTAGTCCAGCGGGGGCCGTCACAGATACGCAGTATTTT	CASSPAGAVTDTQYF
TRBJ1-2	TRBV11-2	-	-	TGTGCCAGCAGCCCCGGGGGGTCCCGGGGGTATGGCTACACCTTC	CASSPGGSRGYGYTF
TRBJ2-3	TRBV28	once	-	TGTGCCAGCAGTGCGTTAACCCCCGCGCAGTATTTT	CASSALTPAQYF
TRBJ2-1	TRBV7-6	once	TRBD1	TGTGCCAGCAGCAGAACGCCGATCGGGACAGGGGAAAATGGTGAGCAGTTCTTC	CASSRTPIGTGENGEQFF
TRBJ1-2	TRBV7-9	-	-	TGTGCCAGCACCGCCTGGACAGAGTACGGTGGCTACACCTTC	CASTAWTEYGGYTF
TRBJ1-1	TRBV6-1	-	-	TGTGCCAGCATCCGCGACGCGGGCTACACTGAAGCTTTCTTT	CASIRDAGYTEAFF
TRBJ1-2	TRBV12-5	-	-	TGTGCTAGTGGTCCTCCAGGGATCTATGGCTACACCTTC	CASGPPGIYGYTF
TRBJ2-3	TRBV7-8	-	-	TGTGCCAGCAGCTTTAGCAGCACAGATACGCAGTATTTT	CASSFSSTDTQYF
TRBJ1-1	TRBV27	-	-	TGTGCCAGCAGTTTAAACGGGGTGGGCACTGAAGCTTTCTTT	CASSLNGVGTEAFF
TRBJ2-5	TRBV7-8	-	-	TGTGCCAGCAGCTTACCGCCCGAGGGAGAGACCCAGTACTTC	CASSLPPEGETQYF